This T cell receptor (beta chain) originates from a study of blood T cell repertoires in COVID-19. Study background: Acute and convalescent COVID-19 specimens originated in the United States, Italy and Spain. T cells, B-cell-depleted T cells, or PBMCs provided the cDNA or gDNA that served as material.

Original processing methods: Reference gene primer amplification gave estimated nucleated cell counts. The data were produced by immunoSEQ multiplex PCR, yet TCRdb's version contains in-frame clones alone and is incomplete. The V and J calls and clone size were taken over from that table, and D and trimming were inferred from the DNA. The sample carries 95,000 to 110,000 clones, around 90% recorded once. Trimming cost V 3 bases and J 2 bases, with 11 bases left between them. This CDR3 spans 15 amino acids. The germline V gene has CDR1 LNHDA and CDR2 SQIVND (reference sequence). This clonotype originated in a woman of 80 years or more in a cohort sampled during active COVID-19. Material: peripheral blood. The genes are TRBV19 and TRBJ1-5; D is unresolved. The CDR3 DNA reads TGTGCCAGTAGTATCGGAGGGTTTGGCAATCAGCCCCAGCATTTT. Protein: CASSIGGFGNQPQHF.